Each of the 15 T cell receptor beta chains below was sequenced from the same sample in a study of blood T cell repertoires in COVID-19. Here immunoSEQ multiplex PCR was the method, and the copy in TCRdb shows in-frame clones only, minus some. The data show 450,000 or so clones, nearly 90% seen once. The sequenced material came from peripheral blood. These receptor sequences come from a young man with COVID-19, enrolled during active disease.

V gene TRBV7-8 combines with J gene TRBJ2-1, with a tentative D call TRBD2 (5 bases). The V gene's germline CDR1 is SGHVS and CDR2 FQNEAQ. The CDR3 length is 14 residues. The V and J ends lost 1 base and 4 bases respectively, with 8 bases between them. CDR3 residues: CASSLGAAYNEQFF. The CDR3 DNA is TGTGCCAGCAGCTTAGGAGCGGCTTACAATGAGCAGTTCTTC.

The rearrangement joins TRBV20-1 to TRBJ2-1; D gene ambiguous. V was shortened by 2 bases and J by 4 bases, with 3 bases between the two germline ends. In germline, CDR1 is DFQATT, CDR2 SNEGSKA (reference sequence). The CDR3 sequence is 11 residues long. CDR3 nucleotide sequence: TGCAGTGCTAGACTATACAATGAGCAGTTCTTC. Translating it yields CSARLYNEQFF.

The rearrangement uses TRBV6-1 and TRBJ1-5; a possible D gene is TRBD1 (6 bases). The CDR3 totals 14 residues. Germline values: CDR1 MNHNS, CDR2 SASEGT. Trimming stripped 0 bases from V and 6 bases from J, with 9 bases between. CDR3 sequence (DNA): TGTGCCAGCAGTGAAGCACAGGGCCGTCAGCCCCAGCATTTT. This sequence encodes CASSEAQGRQPQHF.

The CDR3 loop reads CASSTGGGYGYTF. DNA of the CDR3: TGTGCCAGCAGTACAGGTGGTGGGTATGGCTACACCTTC. This chain connects TRBV27 to TRBJ1-2; tentatively, D is TRBD1 (5 bases). V was trimmed by 5 bases and J by 5 bases, leaving 12 bases between them. The CDR3 runs 13 residues. CDR1 MNHEY and CDR2 SMNVEV come from the germline V gene (reference sequence).

The rearrangement uses TRBV7-9 and TRBJ2-4; D is unresolved. Germline CDR1 and CDR2: SEHNR and FQNEAQ (reference sequence). V lost 7 bases, J lost 2 bases, and 9 bases lay in between. The CDR3 loop spans 13 amino acids. The chain's CDR3 is CASTQVSKNIQYF. DNA for the CDR3: TGTGCCAGCACCCAAGTATCCAAAAACATTCAGTACTTC. Supplemented by reference TRBV7-9 and TRBJ2-4, the full variable domain reads DTGVSQNPRHKITKRGQNVTFRCDPISEHNRLYWYRQTLGQGPEFLTYFQNEAQLEKSRLLSDRFSAERPKGSFSTLEIQRTEQGDSAMYLCASTQVSKNIQYFGAGTRLSVL.

The chain recombines TRBV11-2 with TRBJ2-3; 7 bases agree with TRBD2. With 5 bases clipped from V and 1 base from J, the junction kept 12 bases outside the gene matches. The germline gives CDR1 SGHAT, CDR2 FQNNGV. The CDR3 is 17 amino acids. CDR3 in amino acids: CASSRTMRELGTDTQYF. CDR3 coding DNA: TGTGCCAGCAGCCGGACTATGCGGGAGCTAGGCACAGATACGCAGTATTTT.

This rearrangement joins TRBV6-5 to TRBJ2-7; D may be TRBD1 (6 bases). Trimming stripped 1 base from V and 2 bases from J, with 12 bases between. This CDR3 comprises 15 residues. Germline CDR1 and CDR2: MNHEY and SVGAGI. CDR3 residues: CASSYLGTQPYEQYF. In nucleotides, the CDR3 is TGTGCCAGCAGTTACTTGGGGACACAGCCCTACGAGCAGTACTTC.

J is TRBJ1-1 and V is TRBV5-5; 7 bases match TRBD1. Trimming took 0 bases from V and 5 from J; bases not matched to a gene: 10. Germline V gene lookup returns CDR1 SGHKS and CDR2 YYEKEE (reference sequence). The CDR3 loop spans 16 amino acids. In DNA form, the CDR3 reads TGTGCCAGCAGCTTGGACCCCTTGACAGGGCGGACTGAAGCTTTCTTT. Protein product: CASSLDPLTGRTEAFF. The full variable domain, with the rest looked up from reference TRBV5-5 and TRBJ1-1, is DAGVTQSPTHLIKTRGQQVTLRCSPISGHKSVSWYQQVLGQGPQFIFQYYEKEERGRGNFPDRFSARQFPNYSSELNVNALLLGDSALYLCASSLDPLTGRTEAFFGQGTRLTVV.

The chain recombines TRBV18 with TRBJ1-2; 9 nucleotides line up with TRBD1. This CDR3 contains 14 residues. With 5 bases clipped from V and 7 bases from J, the junction kept 8 bases outside the gene matches. The germline V gene encodes CDR1 KGHSH and CDR2 LQKENI. The CDR3, as DNA: TGTGCCAGCTCAGGGACAGGGCACGAGCGTGGCTACACCTTC. As protein: CASSGTGHERGYTF.

The CDR3 DNA reads as TGTGCCAGCTCACCGGAGGACAGGGCTGGCTACACCTTC. The encoded protein is CASSPEDRAGYTF. V usage is TRBV18 and J usage is TRBJ1-2; 8 bases are shared with TRBD1. CDR3 length: 13 amino acids. V shed 3 bases, J shed 7 bases, and the junction held 4 bases outside the gene matches. The germline V gene encodes CDR1 KGHSH and CDR2 LQKENI.

About this clone itself: The junction departs from germline at one end; a sequencing error may be responsible. The chain is built from TRBV11-3 and TRBJ2-4; D gene uncertain. The germline V gene encodes CDR1 SGHNT and CDR2 YENEEA. CDR3 size: 9 residues. The CDR3 sequence is CLGVDIQYF. The CDR3 DNA reads TGCTTGGGCGTGGACATTCAGTACTTC.

The chain uses TRBV3-1 (or the pseudogene TRBV3-2) and TRBJ1-2, with 7 bases lining up with TRBD1. Germline CDR1 reads LGHDT; CDR2 reads YNNKEL (reference sequence). The V gene end was trimmed by 2 bases and the J gene end by 9 bases; junction bases not matched to a gene: 9. There are 14 residues in the CDR3. The DNA for the CDR3 is TGTGCCAGCAGCCAATTCCCACAACAGGGGCGCTACACCTTC. Translation gives CASSQFPQQGRYTF.

The chain has TRBV3-1 (or the pseudogene TRBV3-2) and TRBJ2-3; 9 bases align to TRBD2. Per the germline V gene, CDR1 is LGHDT and CDR2 is YNNKEL (reference sequence). V lost 0 bases and J lost 1; bases outside the gene matches: 2. The CDR3 runs 16 residues. CDR3 protein: CASSQDERGGTDTQYF. CDR3 DNA sequence: TGTGCCAGCAGCCAAGATGAGCGGGGGGGCACAGATACGCAGTATTTT.

The chain carries TRBV3-1 (or the pseudogene TRBV3-2) and TRBJ1-2; a possible D gene is TRBD1 (6 bases). The CDR3 is 12 amino acids. V lost 5 bases to trimming and J lost 8 bases, with 12 bases between them. CDR1 is LGHDT, CDR2 YNNKEL, per germline (reference sequence). As DNA, the CDR3 is TGTGCCAGCAGCGTAAACAGGGACGGCTACACCTTC. Translating it yields CASSVNRDGYTF.

The chain employs TRBV5-4 and TRBJ2-2; 7 bases are a match to TRBD1. Germline trimming cut 4 bases from V and 2 bases from J; bases unmatched to any gene: 5. The CDR3 is 15 residues long. CDR1 SGHNT and CDR2 YYREEE come from the germline V gene (reference sequence). The CDR3 loop reads CASSGRQGNTGELFF. The CDR3, as DNA: TGTGCCAGCAGCGGAAGACAGGGAAACACCGGGGAGCTGTTTTTT.